The 10 T cell receptor beta chains below come from one sample, sequenced in a study of blood T cell repertoires in COVID-19 (dated by TCRdb to the early 2020s). Libraries came from the immunoSEQ multiplex PCR assay. This immuneACCESS table, as held by TCRdb, lists in-frame sequences with V and J called but not all clones. Of the missing ones, under half trace to an unresolved V gene in checked studies; the others have no known cause. For this sample the table gives tens of thousands of clones, of which approximately 90% were detected only once. The ten largest clonotypes hold about 7% of the sample. Material for sequencing was peripheral blood. The source is a woman at least 80 years old with active COVID-19.

This chain uses TRBV7-2 with TRBJ1-2; 8 bases are shared with TRBD1. Germline CDR1 SGHTA, CDR2 FQGNSA. The CDR3 consists of 14 residues. After removal of 3 bases from V and 3 bases from J, the junction contained 3 bases not matched to a gene. For the CDR3, the DNA is TGTGCCAGCAGCTTTGACAGGGGCGACTATGGCTACACCTTC. Its protein is CASSFDRGDYGYTF.

V usage is TRBV19 and J usage is TRBJ2-2; tentative D call: TRBD1 (5 bases). With 6 bases removed from V and 4 bases from J, the gap between germline ends came to 12 bases. Germline V gene sequence: CDR1 LNHDA, CDR2 SQIVND (reference sequence). The CDR3 covers 14 residues. CDR3: CASRGRALTGELFF. In nucleotides, the CDR3 is TGTGCCAGTAGGGGCAGGGCCCTCACCGGGGAGCTGTTTTTT. Supplemented by reference TRBV19 and TRBJ2-2, the full variable domain reads DGGITQSPKYLFRKEGQNVTLSCEQNLNHDAMYWYRQDPGQGLRLIYYSQIVNDFQKGDIAEGYSVSREKKESFPLTVTSAQKNPTAFYLCASRGRALTGELFFGEGSRLTVL.

The DNA of the CDR3 is TGTGCCAGCAGCCAAGAGTTCACCCGGCGGATCGCGAACACCGGGGAGCTGTTTTTT. It translates to CASSQEFTRRIANTGELFF. The chain couples TRBV3-1 (or the pseudogene TRBV3-2) to TRBJ2-2; no clear D. Trimming cost V 0 bases and J 0 bases, with 17 bases left between them. Germline V gene lookup returns CDR1 LGHDT and CDR2 YNNKEL (reference sequence). The CDR3 covers 19 residues.

A few counts support this clone. The rearrangement links TRBV7-2 to TRBJ2-7; tentative D call: TRBD1 (5 bases). Germline CDR1 is SGHTA and CDR2 is FQGNSA. V shed 5 bases and J shed 2 bases, with 13 bases lying between them. This CDR3 region has 14 residues. As DNA, the CDR3 is TGTGCCAGCAGCCCGAATCAGGGCCCCTACGAGCAGTACTTC. This encodes CASSPNQGPYEQYF.

The chain joins TRBV28 to TRBJ2-7; 8 nucleotides agree with TRBD1. Germline values: CDR1 MDHEN, CDR2 SYDVKM. V was pared by 5 bases and J by 2 bases, with 8 bases of the junction left unmatched. The CDR3 has 15 amino acids. CDR3: CASSIFRGPTYEQYF. CDR3 bases: TGTGCCAGCAGTATATTCAGGGGGCCGACCTACGAGCAGTACTTC. The entire variable domain, with the rest obtained from reference TRBV28 and TRBJ2-7, is as follows: DVKVTQSSRYLVKRTGEKVFLECVQDMDHENMFWYRQDPGLGLRLIYFSYDVKMKEKGDIPEGYSVSREKKERFSLILESASTNQTSMYLCASSIFRGPTYEQYFGPGTRLTVT.

The DNA of the CDR3 is TGTGCCTGGGCACAGAACACTGAAGCTTTCTTT. Amino acid sequence: CAWAQNTEAFF. This chain links TRBV30 with TRBJ1-1, with no clear D. The CDR3 is made up of 11 amino acids. The V gene's germline CDR1 is GTSNPN and CDR2 SVGIG (reference sequence). The germline V and J ends were trimmed by 5 bases and 1 base, with 5 bases remaining between them.

This chain uses TRBV15 with TRBJ1-5, with D perhaps TRBD1 (6 bases). This CDR3 contains 14 residues. The V gene lost 3 bases and the J gene lost 3 bases, with 9 bases spanning the gap. In germline, CDR1 is LNHNV, CDR2 YYDKDF (reference sequence). The CDR3 here is CATSRGGPNQPQHF. Written as DNA, the CDR3 is TGTGCCACCAGCAGGGGGGGGCCCAATCAGCCCCAGCATTTT.

This clone was detected a few times. V usage is TRBV19 and J usage is TRBJ1-1; TRBD1 matches 10 bases. Germline V gene lookup returns CDR1 LNHDA and CDR2 SQIVND (reference sequence). The CDR3 consists of 14 residues. Germline trimming cut 10 bases from V and 10 bases from J; bases unmatched to any gene: 15. CDR3 bases: TGTGCCACACAGATGTCGGGGACAGGGGAGAGAGCTTTCTTT. Residues: CATQMSGTGERAFF.

The V call is TRBV7-8, the J call TRBJ1-6; D not certain. The CDR3 is 12 residues long. Germline CDR1 is SGHVS and CDR2 is FQNEAQ. Trimming cost V 10 bases and J 7 bases, with 11 bases left between them. CDR3 nucleotides: TGTGCCACCGCGGGCTTAAATTCACCCCTCCACTTT. Translating gives CATAGLNSPLHF.

The chain couples TRBV5-4 to TRBJ1-2, with no clear D. Trimming took 4 bases from V and 4 from J, leaving 11 bases between them. Germline lookup yields CDR1 SGHNT and CDR2 YYREEE (reference sequence). This CDR3 contains 13 residues. The CDR3 DNA sequence: TGTGCCAGCAGCATATACGAGATCTATGGCTACACCTTC. This gives the protein CASSIYEIYGYTF.